The rows below give T cell receptor beta chains drawn from one sample of a study of cytomegalovirus exposure and HLA in healthy donors. Here immunoSEQ multiplex PCR was the method, and the copy in TCRdb shows in-frame clones only, minus some. Here the sample spans around 80,000 clones, 10% being singletons. The specimen was PBMCs. Receptors were obtained from a man between 60 and 70 years old in good health and CMV-seropositive. CDR3s include the opening cysteine and the closing phenylalanine or tryptophan. D genes are given only for firm matches. Size is omitted from some rows. Given values are once, few, many or a class for expanded clones.

J gene	V gene	D gene	clone size	CDR3 DNA	CDR3 protein
TRBJ2-4	TRBV18	TRBD2	NA	TGTGCCAGCTCACCACCGAATAGCGGGGGGAGCCTAGCCAAAAACATTCAGTACTTC	CASSPPNSGGSLAKNIQYF
TRBJ2-3	TRBV15	TRBD1	NA	TGTGCCACCAGCACCGACAGGGGTGGCACAGATACGCAGTATTTT	CATSTDRGGTDTQYF
TRBJ2-5	TRBV18	TRBD2	few	TGTGCCAGCTCAGCCCGGACTAGCGGACAAGAGACCCAGTACTTC	CASSARTSGQETQYF
TRBJ2-3	TRBV6-1	NA	NA	TGTGCCAGCATGACTAGGGGTGATACGCAGTATTTT	CASMTRGDTQYF
TRBJ2-7	TRBV7-2	TRBD1	few	TGTGCCAGCAAGCGGACAGGGGGCAACGAGCAGTACTTC	CASKRTGGNEQYF
TRBJ2-7	TRBV19	TRBD2	NA	TGTGCCAGTAGTTCTCTAGCGGACCACACCTACGAGCAGTACTTC	CASSSLADHTYEQYF
TRBJ1-1	TRBV19	TRBD1	NA	TGTGCCAGTAGTATACAGGGGGACACTGAAGCTTTCTTT	CASSIQGDTEAFF
TRBJ1-5	TRBV27	NA	few	TGTGCCAGCAGCCCCCAAGGGGGCAATCAGCCCCAGCATTTT	CASSPQGGNQPQHF
TRBJ2-7	TRBV30	NA	few	TGTGCCTGGAGGTCTTCAGGGTTATACGAGCAGTACTTC	CAWRSSGLYEQYF
TRBJ2-6	TRBV28	TRBD2	NA	TGTGCCAGCAGTCCCGCGGGGGTTGGGGCCAACGTCCTGACTTTC	CASSPAGVGANVLTF
TRBJ1-5	TRBV5-6	TRBD1	few	TGTGCCAGCAGCTCCCGGGACAGTAGCAATCAGCCCCAGCATTTT	CASSSRDSSNQPQHF
TRBJ1-1	TRBV2	NA	NA	TGTGCCAGCAGTGGCGACGGACTGATTGGGACTGAAGCTTTCTTT	CASSGDGLIGTEAFF
TRBJ1-4	TRBV5-4	TRBD1	NA	TGTGCCAGCAGCTTGGACAGGGGGCTAACTAATGAAAAACTGTTTTTT	CASSLDRGLTNEKLFF
TRBJ2-2	TRBV7-8	TRBD2	NA	TGTGCCAGCAGCTCGGGGACTAGCGGATACACCGGGGAGCTGTTTTTT	CASSSGTSGYTGELFF
TRBJ1-3	TRBV19	TRBD1	NA	TGTGCCAGTAGCCTAACGACAGGGTCCTCTGGAAACACCATATATTTT	CASSLTTGSSGNTIYF
TRBJ1-6	TRBV9	NA	NA	TGTGCCAGCTCGTCTCCTAATTCACCCCTCCACTTT	CASSSPNSPLHF
TRBJ2-6	TRBV9	TRBD2	few	TGTGCCAGCAGCGTAGCGGGGGGGTCTGGGGCCAACGTCCTGACTTTC	CASSVAGGSGANVLTF
TRBJ1-5	TRBV5-4	TRBD1	NA	TGTGCCAGCAGCTCCGGACAGGGCAATCAGCCCCAGCATTTT	CASSSGQGNQPQHF
TRBJ1-1	TRBV7-8	NA	few	TGTGCCAGCAGCCTCCGACGGGGTGGGAACACTGAAGCTTTCTTT	CASSLRRGGNTEAFF
TRBJ2-2	TRBV18	NA	few	TGTGCCAGCTCACCCTTTCCCGGAGAGGCGGACACCGGGGAGCTGTTTTTT	CASSPFPGEADTGELFF
TRBJ1-1	TRBV7-3	NA	few	TGTGCCAGCAGCCACGGGGGGTTCCCTGAAGCTTTCTTT	CASSHGGFPEAFF
TRBJ2-3	TRBV5-1	TRBD2	few	TGCGCCAGCAGCTCCCCGCCGGGGGGAGATGGCACAGATACGCAGTATTTT	CASSSPPGGDGTDTQYF
TRBJ2-2	TRBV27	NA	few	TGTGCCAGCAGTTTATTTCGGGCTAGCGAGATGAGCGGGGAGCTGTTTTTT	CASSLFRASEMSGELFF
TRBJ2-4	TRBV6-1	TRBD2	few	TGTGCCAGCAGTGAAACTAGCGGGGGTCGTAAAAACATTCAGTACTTC	CASSETSGGRKNIQYF
TRBJ2-1	TRBV27	TRBD2	NA	TGTGCCAGCAGTAGGACTAGCGGGGGGGGCCCCAGAACCAATGAGCAGTTCTTC	CASSRTSGGGPRTNEQFF
TRBJ2-1	TRBV15	NA	medium-sized	TGTGCCACCAGCGACGACAGCTACAATGAGCAGTTCTTC	CATSDDSYNEQFF
TRBJ1-1	TRBV30	NA	few	TGTGCCTGGATCCTCGCGGGAGACTATGAGTACATGAACACTGAAGCTTTCTTT	CAWILAGDYEYMNTEAFF
TRBJ1-1	TRBV7-7	NA	few	TGTGCTAGCAGCCTAAGCGTGAACACTGAAGCTTTCTTT	CASSLSVNTEAFF
TRBJ1-4	TRBV14	NA	few	TGTGCCAGCAGCCTAAGTGAAGTTTTTTATCACGGAAAACTGTTTTTT	CASSLSEVFYHGKLFF
TRBJ2-1	TRBV5-1	NA	few	TGCGCCAGCAGCTTGGTAGGACAGAGCTACAATGAGCAGTTCTTC	CASSLVGQSYNEQFF